These 17 T cell receptor beta chains were all obtained from the same sample, sequenced in a study of cytomegalovirus exposure and HLA in healthy donors. 60 Vbeta and 13 Jbeta primers were used in PCR. Assay used: immunoSEQ multiplex PCR; TCRdb lists only in-frame clones, some missing. The table shows 100,000 or so clones, with approximately 88% occurring only once. Sequencing was done on a sample of PBMCs. The receptors stem from a man aged 18-30 years in good health and CMV-seronegative.

The V gene is TRBV7-2, the J gene TRBJ2-7; 11 bases agree with TRBD2. There are 14 residues in the CDR3. The V segment lost 5 bases and the J segment 6 bases; nucleotides outside the gene matches: 6. Germline V CDR1 and CDR2: SGHTA, FQGNSA. CDR3 sequence (DNA): TGTGCCAGCAGCCGACTAGCGGGAAACGGCGAGCAGTACTTC. Translated, it gives CASSRLAGNGEQYF.

V usage is TRBV5-1 and J usage is TRBJ1-2; D possibly corresponds to TRBD1 (6 bases). The CDR3 extends over 13 amino acids. The ends were cut back, 4 bases at V and 7 bases at J, with 14 bases in the middle. Germline CDR1 and CDR2: SGHRS and YFSETQ. CDR3 sequence reads: CASSHNRDSGYTF. Here the CDR3 DNA reads TGCGCCAGCAGCCACAACAGGGATTCTGGCTACACCTTC.

This chain joins TRBV30 and TRBJ1-2; D is unclear. V was trimmed by 3 bases and J by 4 bases, leaving 9 bases between them. The CDR3 contains 12 residues. From germline, CDR1 is GTSNPN and CDR2 SVGIG (reference sequence). The CDR3 protein is CAWRGAGYGYTF. DNA of the CDR3: TGTGCCTGGAGGGGAGCTGGCTATGGCTACACCTTC. Complete variable domain (other parts from reference TRBV30 and TRBJ1-2): SQTIHQWPATLVQPVGSPLSLECTVEGTSNPNLYWYRQAAGRGLQLLFYSVGIGQISSEVPQNLSASRPQDRQFILSSKKLLLSDSGFYLCAWRGAGYGYTFGSGTRLTVV.

The chain has TRBV28 and TRBJ1-2; tentative D call: TRBD1 (6 bases). The germline V gene has CDR1 MDHEN and CDR2 SYDVKM. The ends were cut back, 7 bases at V and 2 bases at J, with 11 bases in the middle. CDR3 length: 13 amino acids. The CDR3 coding sequence is TGTGCCAGCACGATTCAGGGGAACTATGGCTACACCTTC. It translates to CASTIQGNYGYTF.

This clone was observed once. The chain joins TRBV6-1 to TRBJ1-5, with D tentatively TRBD1 (6 bases). Looked up from germline, CDR1 is MNHNS and CDR2 is SASEGT. The CDR3 contains 13 residues. V was shortened by 1 base and J by 11 bases, with 12 bases between the two germline ends. The CDR3: CASSEGGYRAQHF. The CDR3 region has the DNA TGTGCCAGCAGTGAAGGGGGTTACAGGGCCCAGCATTTT.

The chain links TRBV7-2 to TRBJ2-7, with 10 nucleotides matching TRBD2. Germline V lookup: CDR1 SGHTA, CDR2 FQGNSA. The CDR3 length is 17 residues. With V trimmed by 5 bases and J by 4 bases, 14 bases remained unmatched. The CDR3 nucleotides are TGTGCCAGCAGCCCCCCGGGGCTAGCGGGAGTATCGTACGAGCAGTACTTC. This sequence encodes CASSPPGLAGVSYEQYF.

V and J are TRBV4-3 and TRBJ2-7, with 9 positions matching TRBD1. Unmatched junction bases numbered 7, after V lost 8 bases and J lost 5 bases. There are 13 residues in the CDR3. The germline V gene encodes CDR1 LGHNA and CDR2 YSLEER. The CDR3 DNA is TGCGCCAGCGGGGGGGGGACAGGGAACGAGCAGTACTTC. This sequence encodes CASGGGTGNEQYF.

V usage is TRBV5-1 and J usage is TRBJ2-7, with TRBD1 as a possible D gene (8 bases). Germline V lookup: CDR1 SGHRS, CDR2 YFSETQ. This CDR3 comprises 19 residues. Trimming cost V 1 base and J 1 base, with 24 bases left between them. The CDR3 protein is CASSLRRQGLLADSYEQYF. The CDR3 nucleotides read TGCGCCAGCAGCTTGAGACGACAGGGGCTCCTAGCGGATTCCTACGAGCAGTACTTC. The whole variable domain, remainder taken from reference TRBV5-1 and TRBJ2-7, is KAGVTQTPRYLIKTRGQQVTLSCSPISGHRSVSWYQQTPGQGLQFLFEYFSETQRNKGNFPGRFSGRQFSNSRSEMNVSTLELGDSALYLCASSLRRQGLLADSYEQYFGPGTRLTVT.

The chain carries TRBV15 and TRBJ1-5, with 10 bases identical to TRBD1. The CDR3 contains 13 residues. Germline CDR1 LNHNV, CDR2 YYDKDF (reference sequence). V shed 5 bases and J 8 bases; nucleotides not matched to a gene: 3. CDR3 loop: CATSGQGEKPQHF. CDR3 DNA: TGTGCCACCAGCGGACAGGGGGAGAAGCCCCAGCATTTT.

In its sample, this clone was seen once. The genes are TRBV19 and TRBJ2-1, with 8 bases lining up with TRBD2. With V trimmed by 5 bases and J by 6 bases, 12 bases remained unmatched. The CDR3 extends over 16 amino acids. CDR1 LNHDA and CDR2 SQIVND come from the germline V gene (reference sequence). The CDR3, as DNA: TGTGCCAGTAGTCAACTAGCGGCCCAACAAACCAATGAGCAGTTCTTC. It is translated as CASSQLAAQQTNEQFF. Complete variable domain (other parts from reference TRBV19 and TRBJ2-1): DGGITQSPKYLFRKEGQNVTLSCEQNLNHDAMYWYRQDPGQGLRLIYYSQIVNDFQKGDIAEGYSVSREKKESFPLTVTSAQKNPTAFYLCASSQLAAQQTNEQFFGPGTRLTVL.

V and J are TRBV2 and TRBJ1-1; D uncertain. Trimming removed 5 bases from V and 1 base from J, with 8 bases in between. Germline V gives CDR1 SNHLY, CDR2 FYNNEI. This CDR3 is built from 13 residues. CDR3 DNA sequence: TGTGCCAGCAGTAGTGGAGAGAACACTGAAGCTTTCTTT. This codes for CASSSGENTEAFF. Looking up the rest from reference TRBV2 and TRBJ1-1 gives the full variable domain: EPEVTQTPSHQVTQMGQEVILRCVPISNHLYFYWYRQILGQKVEFLVSFYNNEISEKSEIFDDQFSVERPDGSNFTLKIRSTKLEDSAMYFCASSSGENTEAFFGQGTRLTVV.

The chain links TRBV14 to TRBJ1-1; D gene uncertain. The CDR3 contains 14 residues. V gave up 1 base and J gave up 4 bases, with 10 bases separating them. From germline, CDR1 is SGHDN and CDR2 FVKESK. The CDR3 loop reads CASSQVYGGTEAFF. CDR3 bases: TGTGCCAGCAGCCAAGTTTATGGAGGCACTGAAGCTTTCTTT.

The CDR3 spells CASRQTTGGDSPLHF. The DNA for the CDR3 is TGTGCCAGCAGGCAAACGACAGGGGGCGATTCACCCCTCCACTTT. This chain connects TRBV27 to TRBJ1-6, with TRBD1 matching over 10 bases. Trimming cost V 6 bases and J 8 bases; bases outside gene matches: 7. Per the germline V gene, CDR1 is MNHEY and CDR2 is SMNVEV (reference sequence). This CDR3 contains 15 residues.

The rearrangement joins TRBV20-1 to TRBJ2-3; D remains unclear. The CDR3 spans 10 residues. From germline, CDR1 is DFQATT and CDR2 SNEGSKA (reference sequence). The CDR3 sequence is CSAPGPTQYF. For the CDR3, the DNA is TGCAGCGCGCCAGGTCCTACGCAGTATTTT.

The chain is built from TRBV12-5 and TRBJ2-3; 10 nucleotides align to TRBD1. Germline assignment: CDR1 LGHNT and CDR2 FRNRAP. J gave up 5 bases and V 4 bases, and 3 bases lay outside the gene matches. The CDR3 extends over 14 amino acids. CDR3 sequence reads: CASGSWDRGDTQYF. As DNA, the CDR3 is TGTGCTAGTGGTTCCTGGGACAGGGGAGATACGCAGTATTTT.

The genes are TRBV7-6 and TRBJ2-3; 13 nucleotides align to TRBD2. With 6 bases clipped from V and 1 base from J, the junction kept 4 bases outside the gene matches. Germline V gives CDR1 SGHVS, CDR2 FNYEAQ. This CDR3 comprises 16 residues. The CDR3 DNA reads TGTGCCAGCAGTCCACTAGCGGGAGGGGGCACAGATACGCAGTATTTT. Amino acids: CASSPLAGGGTDTQYF. The full variable domain, rest sourced from reference TRBV7-6 and TRBJ2-3, is GAGVSQSPRYKVTKRGQDVALRCDPISGHVSLYWYRQALGQGPEFLTYFNYEAQQDKSGLPNDRFSAERPEGSISTLTIQRTEQRDSAMYRCASSPLAGGGTDTQYFGPGTRLTVL.

CDR3 in DNA: TGCGCCAGCAGTCAATCCCGACAGGGGGACACTGAAGCTTTCTTT. Protein product: CASSQSRQGDTEAFF. V is TRBV23-1 and J is TRBJ1-1; 9 nucleotides agree with TRBD1. TRBV23-1 falls under the ORF class, with uncertain function. The CDR3 totals 15 residues. The V and J ends lost 0 bases and 3 bases, in that order; junction bases with no gene match: 2.